This TCR beta chain was profiled in a study of T cell responses to AZD1222 COVID-19 vaccine (dated by TCRdb to the early 2020s). For the study in its entirety: TCR sequencing was performed for about 250 trial participants, of whom around 200 were given two doses of AZD1222 and approximately 25 were given two doses of MenACWY control vaccine. Trial participants were enrolled into age subgroups of 18-55, 56-69 and 70-plus years, which contained about 150, 27 and 61 TCR-sequenced participants, respectively. Findings and caveats that apply to the study as a whole: Nearly half of unique spike-specific TCRs reportedly recognized epitopes outside regions mutated in the B.1.351 and B.1.1.7 variants. Most participants were white British and females outnumbered males, and the authors suggested that clonal diversity may have been underestimated. Conclusions about previously exposed vaccinees are limited, since just 5 to 7 AZD1222 recipients were seropositive for SARS-CoV-2 at baseline. In the small 56-69-year group, the increase in depth fell short of significance, most likely because of low power. Because no day 14 peak-response samples were available, the repertoires could be characterized only after the peak T cell response. The vaccine-associated CD4 TCRs covered the entire spike protein, and the dominant responses fell in regions 160-218 and 743-854. A significant rise in spike-specific TCR breadth and depth was observed after two AZD1222 doses relative to day 0 and relative to MenACWY recipients.

Sample time point, as interpreted from the label and publication: about 28 days (+/-7) after the second vaccine dose. AZD1222 recipients whose second dose came at about 4 weeks and those whose second dose came at about 12 weeks were combined into one group, since spike-specific TCR depth and breadth did not differ between the two schedules. Vaccinee samples came from UK trials COV001 and COV002, including a single-blind randomized controlled phase 2/3 trial of AZD1222 (ChAdOx1 nCoV-19) in healthy adults. For TCRbeta chain sequencing, PBMC samples were collected from trial participants at day 0 and at day 28 after the second dose. This clone was observed once. Its binding antigen is unknown. No much larger clonotype is one base removed from it; base qualities were not supplied. The CDR3 regions of human TCRbeta chains were subjected to immunosequencing. Per the original workflow: Repertoire TCRs were matched against a reference library of SARS-CoV-2-specific TCRs generated with the MIRA antigen-specificity platform. Breadth was defined as the fraction of unique TCRs that were SARS-CoV-2-associated. Depth was defined as the fraction of total T cells that were SARS-CoV-2-associated. Using the MIRA data, each spike-specific TCR was assigned both to the spike region to which the TCR was reactive and to a CD4 or CD8 class. Log10-transformed breadth and depth values were compared by one-way ANOVA with Sidak's multiple comparisons tests. TCRdb provides this immuneACCESS table in a form limited to in-frame rearrangements. Some clones are lacking; in checked studies, under half of them reflect an unresolved V gene, and why the rest are absent is not known. V, J and clone size were drawn from that table, and D and trimming were deduced from the DNA. Counted in this sample were about 120,000 clones; roughly 90% of them appeared once. The ten largest clones add up to approximately 2.6% of the sample.

Reading from cysteine to phenylalanine, the CDR3 counts 14 amino acids. Here the CDR3 DNA is all that survives: 42 bases in frame from base 1. The V and J ends are trimmed by 2 bases and 4 bases, leaving 8 bases between them. CDR1 MGHRA and CDR2 YSYEKL are derived from the germline V gene. The material sequenced was peripheral blood, taken 28 days after the second AZD1222 dose. The sequence joins TRBV4-1 to TRBJ1-4; no D gene can be assigned with confidence. The clonotype was recovered from an adult who received the AZD1222 COVID-19 vaccine. This receptor has the CDR3 CASSQLRLNEKLFF. At the DNA level, the sequence is TGCGCCAGCAGCCAACTGAGGCTTAATGAAAAACTGTTTTTT.